A single sample is the source of the 26 T cell receptor beta chains below, sequenced in a study of technical replicates of blood from a few donors. Here immunoSEQ multiplex PCR was the method, and the copy in TCRdb shows in-frame clones only, minus some. This sample has around 76,000 clones, with under 99% found just once. The material sequenced was T cells isolated from PBMCs. These receptors originate from a human donor in good health.

V gene TRBV11-2 combines with J gene TRBJ2-7; 7 bases are a match to TRBD2. This CDR3 spans 15 amino acids. Germline assignment: CDR1 SGHAT and CDR2 FQNNGV. V shed 3 bases and J 2 bases; nucleotides not matched to a gene: 7. CDR3 nucleotides: TGTGCCAGCAGCTTTTCGGGACTATCAACCTACGAGCAGTACTTC. It translates to CASSFSGLSTYEQYF.

V usage is TRBV6-5 and J usage is TRBJ1-2; 9 nucleotides line up with TRBD1. Trimming took 7 bases from V and 8 from J; bases not matched to a gene: 14. CDR1 MNHEY and CDR2 SVGAGI come from the germline V gene. The CDR3 totals 15 residues. The CDR3 DNA reads as TGTGCCAGCAATAACCCGGGACAGGGTTTGCGGGGCTACACCTTC. Amino acid sequence: CASNNPGQGLRGYTF.

The chain joins TRBV18 to TRBJ2-5, with a tentative D call TRBD2 (6 bases). The CDR3 has 13 amino acids. V shed 5 bases and J shed 2 bases, with 9 bases lying between them. The germline V gene encodes CDR1 KGHSH and CDR2 LQKENI. This chain's CDR3 is CASSGGLQETQYF. The CDR3 region has the DNA TGTGCCAGCTCAGGGGGACTGCAAGAGACCCAGTACTTC.

This sequence joins TRBV4-1 and TRBJ1-2, with TRBD1 identical over 7 bases. The CDR3 loop spans 17 amino acids. Trimming took 5 bases from V and 4 from J; bases not matched to a gene: 16. Germline V gives CDR1 MGHRA, CDR2 YSYEKL. The CDR3 sequence is CASSVRQGSVAAYGYTF. In DNA form, the CDR3 reads TGCGCCAGCAGCGTCCGACAGGGATCGGTAGCCGCCTATGGCTACACCTTC.

This chain uses TRBV12-5 with TRBJ2-3; 7 positions match TRBD2. The CDR3 is 15 amino acids. Trimming took 3 bases from V and 7 from J; bases not matched to a gene: 10. Per germline, CDR1 LGHNT and CDR2 FRNRAP. CDR3 in DNA: TGTGCTAGTGGTTTAGGCGGGAGTATAGGGAATACGCAGTATTTT. This codes for CASGLGGSIGNTQYF.

The J gene is TRBJ1-2, the V gene TRBV27, with 8 bases identical to TRBD1. The CDR3 runs 14 residues. With V trimmed by 8 bases and J by 7 bases, 12 bases remained unmatched. Germline values: CDR1 MNHEY, CDR2 SMNVEV (reference sequence). CDR3 amino acids: CASGRLDRGAGYTF. The DNA of the CDR3 is TGTGCCAGCGGCCGTCTCGACAGGGGAGCTGGCTACACCTTC.

The rearrangement joins TRBV5-4 to TRBJ2-7; D not certain. The CDR3 has 14 residues. Germline assignment: CDR1 SGHNT and CDR2 YYREEE (reference sequence). V was shortened by 2 bases and J by 6 bases, with 15 bases between the two germline ends. The CDR3 DNA reads as TGTGCCAGCAGCTTAGGCAGCCGCCGCGGCGAGCAGTACTTC. The encoded protein is CASSLGSRRGEQYF.

The genes are TRBV29-1 and TRBJ2-7; 7 positions agree with TRBD1. From germline, CDR1 is SQVTM and CDR2 ANQGSEA. With V trimmed by 3 bases and J by 2 bases, 4 bases remained unmatched. The CDR3 consists of 13 residues. CDR3 sequence: CSVERTGPYEQYF. In DNA form, the CDR3 reads TGCAGCGTTGAGAGGACAGGACCCTACGAGCAGTACTTC.

V gene TRBV27 combines with J gene TRBJ2-7; TRBD2 is a possible D gene (6 bases). The CDR3 is 14 amino acids. In germline, CDR1 is MNHEY, CDR2 SMNVEV (reference sequence). Trimming shortened V by 2 bases and J by 4 bases, and 12 bases separated the two germline ends. CDR3 residues: CASSLGRDRYEQYF. The CDR3 DNA sequence: TGTGCCAGCAGTTTAGGGCGGGATAGGTACGAGCAGTACTTC.

J is TRBJ2-1 and V is TRBV11-2; D remains ambiguous. The CDR3 loop spans 15 amino acids. V was clipped by 3 bases and J by 3 bases, with 12 bases between them. The germline V gene encodes CDR1 SGHAT and CDR2 FQNNGV. DNA for the CDR3: TGTGCCAGCAGCTTTAGACAAGATTTCTACAATGAGCAGTTCTTC. This gives the protein CASSFRQDFYNEQFF.

This chain connects TRBV30 to TRBJ1-1; no definite D call. V was trimmed by 0 bases and J by 1 base, leaving 6 bases between them. The CDR3 spans 13 residues. Germline V lookup: CDR1 GTSNPN, CDR2 SVGIG (reference sequence). CDR3 sequence reads: CAWSVHANTEAFF. CDR3 bases: TGTGCCTGGAGTGTACATGCGAACACTGAAGCTTTCTTT.

This clone was seen only once. V usage is TRBV28 and J usage is TRBJ2-1, with D possibly being TRBD1 (6 bases). Trimming stripped 3 bases from V and 6 bases from J, with 15 bases between. Per germline, CDR1 MDHEN and CDR2 SYDVKM. The CDR3 consists of 15 residues. CDR3 nucleotides: TGTGCCAGCAGTTTCCCAGTGGGACAAGGCAATGAGCAGTTCTTC. Translated: CASSFPVGQGNEQFF.

The J gene is TRBJ2-7, the V gene TRBV6-5, with D possibly being TRBD1 (5 bases). Germline V CDR1 and CDR2: MNHEY, SVGAGI. Trimming cost V 6 bases and J 4 bases, with 10 bases left between them. This CDR3 region has 12 residues. CDR3 amino acids: CASRAGFYEQYF. The CDR3 DNA follows: TGTGCCAGCAGAGCAGGGTTTTACGAGCAGTACTTC.

This sequence joins TRBV28 and TRBJ2-5, with TRBD1 identical over 7 bases. CDR3 length equals 16 residues. Germline V lookup: CDR1 MDHEN, CDR2 SYDVKM. V dropped 3 bases and J dropped 4; count of bases not matched to a gene: 11. CDR3 amino acids: CASSFSSYRGVETQYF. In DNA, the CDR3 is TGTGCCAGCAGTTTTAGTTCCTACAGGGGTGTAGAGACCCAGTACTTC.

In DNA, the CDR3 is TGTGCCAGCAGCTTTTGGAAAGGGGGAGAAGCGTATAAACTGTTTTTT. The encoded protein is CASSFWKGGEAYKLFF. The J gene is TRBJ1-4, the V gene TRBV13, with D perhaps matching TRBD1 (6 bases). Trimming removed 3 bases at V and 11 bases at J, with 22 bases between. Per germline, CDR1 PRHDT and CDR2 FYEKMQ (reference sequence). CDR3 size: 16 residues.

This chain uses TRBV28 with TRBJ2-2; TRBD2 matches at 13 bases. Germline values: CDR1 MDHEN, CDR2 SYDVKM. The CDR3 has 16 amino acids. Trimming took 5 bases from V and 6 from J; bases not matched to a gene: 6. DNA of the CDR3: TGTGCCAGCAGTCTTACACTAGCGGGAGGGCCCGGGGAGCTGTTTTTT. Protein product: CASSLTLAGGPGELFF.

V gene TRBV6-5 combines with J gene TRBJ1-1, with D uncertain. The germline V gene has CDR1 MNHEY and CDR2 SVGAGI. The CDR3 loop spans 14 amino acids. V was shortened by 5 bases and J by 3 bases, with 13 bases between the two germline ends. The CDR3 reads CASSRQIGDTEAFF. In DNA, the CDR3 is TGTGCCAGCAGTCGACAAATCGGGGACACTGAAGCTTTCTTT.

V usage is TRBV5-1 and J usage is TRBJ2-3; 7 bases map to TRBD2. The V segment lost 7 bases and the J segment 0 bases; nucleotides outside the gene matches: 11. Germline V CDR1 and CDR2: SGHRS, YFSETQ. This CDR3 has 16 residues. This CDR3 reads CASSPGGGGSTDTQYF. Here the CDR3 DNA reads TGCGCCAGCTCCCCCGGTGGCGGGGGTAGCACAGATACGCAGTATTTT.

The genes are TRBV7-2 and TRBJ1-2; TRBD1 matches 9 bases. Per the germline V gene, CDR1 is SGHTA and CDR2 is FQGNSA. This CDR3 has 15 amino acids. V was pared by 5 bases and J by 2 bases, with 6 bases of the junction left unmatched. The CDR3 spells CASSPLTGGNYGYTF. Here the CDR3 DNA reads TGTGCCAGCAGCCCACTGACAGGGGGGAACTATGGCTACACCTTC.

This chain joins TRBV5-1 and TRBJ2-7, with D possibly matching TRBD1 (7 bases). Germline CDR1 is SGHRS and CDR2 is YFSETQ. The CDR3 has 14 residues. Trimming removed 4 bases from V and 3 bases from J, with 14 bases in between. DNA for the CDR3: TGCGCCAGCAGCCCCAGGGGGGATCTCTACGAGCAGTACTTC. This translates into CASSPRGDLYEQYF.

The chain has TRBV28 and TRBJ2-7; TRBD2 is a possible D gene (5 bases). The CDR3 loop spans 15 amino acids. Germline CDR1 reads MDHEN; CDR2 reads SYDVKM. With 7 bases removed from V and 2 bases from J, the gap between germline ends came to 18 bases. CDR3 in amino acids: CASTEGVQPPYEQYF. CDR3 in DNA: TGTGCCAGCACTGAGGGAGTCCAACCCCCCTACGAGCAGTACTTC.

The chain links TRBV7-9 to TRBJ2-7, with a tentative D call TRBD1 (6 bases). V lost 5 bases and J lost 3, with 14 bases in between. The CDR3 consists of 14 residues. The germline CDR1 and CDR2 sequences are SEHNR and FQNEAQ (reference sequence). Here the CDR3 DNA reads TGTGCCAGCAGCCCATCGGGACAACTCTACGAGCAGTACTTC. Amino acid sequence: CASSPSGQLYEQYF.

The rearrangement links TRBV18 to TRBJ1-1, with D tentatively TRBD1 (6 bases). The CDR3 has 15 residues. Trimming shortened V by 2 bases and J by 4 bases, and 14 bases separated the two germline ends. Per the germline V gene, CDR1 is KGHSH and CDR2 is LQKENI. The CDR3 DNA sequence: TGTGCCAGCTCACCAGAGGGGGGAGGGTCCACTGAAGCTTTCTTT. It yields the protein CASSPEGGGSTEAFF. The full variable domain, rest sourced from reference TRBV18 and TRBJ1-1, is NAGVMQNPRHLVRRRGQEARLRCSPMKGHSHVYWYRQLPEEGLKFMVYLQKENIIDESGMPKERFSAEFPKEGPSILRIQQVVRGDSAAYFCASSPEGGGSTEAFFGQGTRLTVV.

J is TRBJ2-1 and V is TRBV9; the match to TRBD1 covers 9 bases. Germline CDR1 SGDLS, CDR2 YYNGEE. This CDR3 is 15 amino acids long. J gave up 6 bases and V 0 bases, and 4 bases lay outside the gene matches. CDR3 coding DNA: TGTGCCAGCAGCGTAGAGGGACAGGGTGCCAATGAGCAGTTCTTC. Its translation is CASSVEGQGANEQFF. Based on the CDR3 plus reference TRBV9 and TRBJ2-1, the full variable domain is DSGVTQTPKHLITATGQRVTLRCSPRSGDLSVYWYQQSLDQGLQFLIQYYNGEERAKGNILERFSAQQFPDLHSELNLSSLELGDSALYFCASSVEGQGANEQFFGPGTRLTVL.

The DNA of the CDR3 is TGTGCCAGCAGCTTCCGGGACAGGGGGGATCTCTATGGCTACACCTTC. Its protein product is CASSFRDRGDLYGYTF. The genes are TRBV9 and TRBJ1-2; 11 bases match TRBD1. The CDR3 is 16 amino acids. The germline CDR1 and CDR2 sequences are SGDLS and YYNGEE. The V segment lost 4 bases and the J segment 4 bases; nucleotides outside the gene matches: 9.

The chain carries TRBV2 and TRBJ2-1, with 15 positions matching TRBD2. The CDR3 loop spans 16 amino acids. Germline V lookup: CDR1 SNHLY, CDR2 FYNNEI. The ends lost 5 bases at V and 8 bases at J; junction bases unmatched: 7. The DNA of the CDR3 is TGTGCCAGCAGTCCCAGGACTAGCGGGAGGGTCTATGAGCAGTTCTTC. Amino acids: CASSPRTSGRVYEQFF.